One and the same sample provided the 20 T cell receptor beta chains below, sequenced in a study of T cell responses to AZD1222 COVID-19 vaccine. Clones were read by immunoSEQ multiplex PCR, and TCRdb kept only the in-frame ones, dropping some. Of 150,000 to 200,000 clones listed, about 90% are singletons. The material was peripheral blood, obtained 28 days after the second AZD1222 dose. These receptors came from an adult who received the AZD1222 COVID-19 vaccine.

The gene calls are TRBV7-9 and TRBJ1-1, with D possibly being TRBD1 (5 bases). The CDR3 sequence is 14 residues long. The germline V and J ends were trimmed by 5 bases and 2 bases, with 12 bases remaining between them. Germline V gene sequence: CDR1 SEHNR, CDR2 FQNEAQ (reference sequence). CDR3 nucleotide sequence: TGTGCCAGCAGCCTCAGGGAGATTAACACTGAAGCTTTCTTT. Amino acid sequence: CASSLREINTEAFF.

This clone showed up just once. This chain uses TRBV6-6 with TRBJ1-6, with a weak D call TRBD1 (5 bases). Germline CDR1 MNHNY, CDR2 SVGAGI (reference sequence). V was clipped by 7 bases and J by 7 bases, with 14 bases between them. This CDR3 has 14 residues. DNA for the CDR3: TGTGCCAGCACCCGGGGGGAAGGGAATTCACCCCTCCACTTT. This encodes CASTRGEGNSPLHF.

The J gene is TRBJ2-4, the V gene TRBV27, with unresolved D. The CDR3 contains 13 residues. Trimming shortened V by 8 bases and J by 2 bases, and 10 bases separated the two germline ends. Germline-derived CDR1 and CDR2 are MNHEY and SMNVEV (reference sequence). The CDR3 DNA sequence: TGTGCCAGCGGGTCAAGTCCCAAAAACATTCAGTACTTC. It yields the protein CASGSSPKNIQYF.

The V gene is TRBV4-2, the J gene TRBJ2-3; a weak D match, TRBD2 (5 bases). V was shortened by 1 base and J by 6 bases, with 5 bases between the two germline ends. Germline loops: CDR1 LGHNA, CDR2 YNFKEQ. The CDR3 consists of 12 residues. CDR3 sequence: CASSQGRDTQYF. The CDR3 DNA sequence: TGTGCCAGCAGCCAAGGGAGGGATACGCAGTATTTT.

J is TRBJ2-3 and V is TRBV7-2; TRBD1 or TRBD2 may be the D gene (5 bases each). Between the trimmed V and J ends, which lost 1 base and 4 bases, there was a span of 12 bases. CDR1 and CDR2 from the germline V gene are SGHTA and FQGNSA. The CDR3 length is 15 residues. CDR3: CASSLVGTGADTQYF. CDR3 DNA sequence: TGTGCCAGCAGCTTAGTCGGGACCGGGGCAGATACGCAGTATTTT.

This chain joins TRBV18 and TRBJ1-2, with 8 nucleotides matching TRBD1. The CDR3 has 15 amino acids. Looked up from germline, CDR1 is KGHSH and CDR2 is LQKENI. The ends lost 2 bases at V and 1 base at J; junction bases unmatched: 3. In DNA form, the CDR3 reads TGTGCCAGCTCACCAAACAGGGGGATTAACTATGGCTACACCTTC. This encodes CASSPNRGINYGYTF.

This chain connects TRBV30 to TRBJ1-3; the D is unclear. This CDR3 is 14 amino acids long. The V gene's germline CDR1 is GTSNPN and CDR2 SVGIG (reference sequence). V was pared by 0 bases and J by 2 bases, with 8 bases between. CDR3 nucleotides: TGTGCCTGGAGTGTGAGTTTAGCTGGAAACACCATATATTTT. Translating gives CAWSVSLAGNTIYF.

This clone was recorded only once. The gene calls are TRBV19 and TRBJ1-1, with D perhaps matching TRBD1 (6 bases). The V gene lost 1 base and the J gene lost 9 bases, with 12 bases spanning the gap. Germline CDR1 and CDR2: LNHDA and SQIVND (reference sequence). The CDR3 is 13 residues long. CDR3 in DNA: TGTGCCAGTAGTATAGGCACGGGGGGGCAAGCTTTCTTT. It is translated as CASSIGTGGQAFF.

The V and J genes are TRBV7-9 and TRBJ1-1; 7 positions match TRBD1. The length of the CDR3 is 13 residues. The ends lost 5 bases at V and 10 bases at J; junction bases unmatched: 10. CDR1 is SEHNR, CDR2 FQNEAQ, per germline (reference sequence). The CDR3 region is CASSRTGPGGAFF. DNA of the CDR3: TGTGCCAGCAGCCGGACAGGCCCAGGGGGAGCTTTCTTT.

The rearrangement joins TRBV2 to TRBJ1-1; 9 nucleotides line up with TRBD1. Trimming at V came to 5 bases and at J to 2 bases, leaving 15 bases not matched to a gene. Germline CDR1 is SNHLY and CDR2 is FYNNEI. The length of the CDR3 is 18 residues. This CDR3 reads CASSPRSGTGRSNTEAFF. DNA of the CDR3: TGTGCCAGCAGTCCTCGATCCGGGACAGGGAGGTCAAACACTGAAGCTTTCTTT.

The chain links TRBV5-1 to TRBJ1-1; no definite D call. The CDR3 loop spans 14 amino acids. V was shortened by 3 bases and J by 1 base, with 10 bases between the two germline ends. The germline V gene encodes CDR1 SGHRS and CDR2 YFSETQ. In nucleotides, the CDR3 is TGCGCCAGCAGCTCGATGCAGCCGAACACTGAAGCTTTCTTT. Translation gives CASSSMQPNTEAFF.

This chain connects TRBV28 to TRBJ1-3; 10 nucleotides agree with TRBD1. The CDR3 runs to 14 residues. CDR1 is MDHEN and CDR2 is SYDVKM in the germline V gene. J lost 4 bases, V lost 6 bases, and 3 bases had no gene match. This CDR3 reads CASSLTGGGNTIYF. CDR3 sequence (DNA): TGTGCCAGCAGCCTGACAGGGGGCGGAAACACCATATATTTT. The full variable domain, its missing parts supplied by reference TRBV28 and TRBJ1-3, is DVKVTQSSRYLVKRTGEKVFLECVQDMDHENMFWYRQDPGLGLRLIYFSYDVKMKEKGDIPEGYSVSREKKERFSLILESASTNQTSMYLCASSLTGGGNTIYFGEGSWLTVV.

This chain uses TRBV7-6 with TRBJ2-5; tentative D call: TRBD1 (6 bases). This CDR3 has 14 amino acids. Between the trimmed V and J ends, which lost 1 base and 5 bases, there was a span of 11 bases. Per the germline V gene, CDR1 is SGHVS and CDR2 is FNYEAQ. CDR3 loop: CASSLGGQRETQYF. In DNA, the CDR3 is TGTGCCAGCAGCTTAGGGGGGCAGCGGGAGACCCAGTACTTC.

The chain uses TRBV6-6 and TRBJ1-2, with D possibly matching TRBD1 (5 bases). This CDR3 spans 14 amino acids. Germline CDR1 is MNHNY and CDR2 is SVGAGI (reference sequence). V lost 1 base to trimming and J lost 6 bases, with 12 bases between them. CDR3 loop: CASSYWGGSNGYTF. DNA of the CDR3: TGTGCCAGCAGTTACTGGGGGGGGTCGAATGGCTACACCTTC.

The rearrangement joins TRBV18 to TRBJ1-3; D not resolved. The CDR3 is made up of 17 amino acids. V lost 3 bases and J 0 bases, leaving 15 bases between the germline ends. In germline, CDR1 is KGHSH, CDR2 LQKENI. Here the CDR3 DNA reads TGTGCCAGCTCACCTAAGGCCAACTCCCTCTCTGGAAACACCATATATTTT. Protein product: CASSPKANSLSGNTIYF.

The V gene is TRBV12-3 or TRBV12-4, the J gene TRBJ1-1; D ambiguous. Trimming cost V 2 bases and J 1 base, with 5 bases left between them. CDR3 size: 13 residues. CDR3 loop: CASSLNTNTEAFF. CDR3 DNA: TGTGCCAGCAGTTTAAACACGAACACTGAAGCTTTCTTT.

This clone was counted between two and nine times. This CDR3 reads CASSIDPGQNTEAFF. The CDR3 DNA reads TGTGCCAGTAGTATAGACCCAGGACAGAACACTGAAGCTTTCTTT. The rearrangement joins TRBV19 to TRBJ1-1; possible D gene TRBD1, 5 bases. Germline CDR1 is LNHDA and CDR2 is SQIVND (reference sequence). The V gene lost 0 bases and the J gene lost 1 base, with 9 bases spanning the gap. The CDR3 sequence is 15 residues long.

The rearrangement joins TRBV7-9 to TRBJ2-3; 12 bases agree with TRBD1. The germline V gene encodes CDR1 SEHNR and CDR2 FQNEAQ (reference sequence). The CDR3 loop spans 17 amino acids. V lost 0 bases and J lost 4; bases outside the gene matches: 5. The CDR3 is CASSLAGTGGKADTQYF. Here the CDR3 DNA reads TGTGCCAGCAGCTTAGCGGGGACAGGGGGCAAGGCAGATACGCAGTATTTT.

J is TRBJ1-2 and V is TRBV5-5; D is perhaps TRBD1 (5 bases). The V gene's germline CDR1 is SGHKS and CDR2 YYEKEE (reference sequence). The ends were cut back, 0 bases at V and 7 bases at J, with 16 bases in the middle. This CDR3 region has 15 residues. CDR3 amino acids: CASSLVMGDGRGYTF. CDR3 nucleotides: TGTGCCAGCAGCTTGGTCATGGGGGACGGGCGTGGCTACACCTTC.

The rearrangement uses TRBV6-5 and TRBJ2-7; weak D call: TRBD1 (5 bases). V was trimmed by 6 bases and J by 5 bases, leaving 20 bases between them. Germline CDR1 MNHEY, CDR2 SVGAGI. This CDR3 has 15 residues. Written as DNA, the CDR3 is TGTGCCAGCAGCCCCGACAGCCCCACTTCGAACGAGCAGTACTTC. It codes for CASSPDSPTSNEQYF.